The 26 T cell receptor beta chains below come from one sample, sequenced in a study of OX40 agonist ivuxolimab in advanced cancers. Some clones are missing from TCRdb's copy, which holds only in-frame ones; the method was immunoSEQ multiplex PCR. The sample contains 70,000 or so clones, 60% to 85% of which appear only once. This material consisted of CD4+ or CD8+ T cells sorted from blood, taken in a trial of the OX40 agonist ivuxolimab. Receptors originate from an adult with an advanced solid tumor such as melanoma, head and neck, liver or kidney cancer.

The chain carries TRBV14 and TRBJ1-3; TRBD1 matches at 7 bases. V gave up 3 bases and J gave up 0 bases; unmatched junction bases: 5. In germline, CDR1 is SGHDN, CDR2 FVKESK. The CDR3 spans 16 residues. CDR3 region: CASSHRQGFSGNTIYF. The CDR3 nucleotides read TGTGCCAGCAGCCACCGACAGGGTTTCTCTGGAAACACCATATATTTT.

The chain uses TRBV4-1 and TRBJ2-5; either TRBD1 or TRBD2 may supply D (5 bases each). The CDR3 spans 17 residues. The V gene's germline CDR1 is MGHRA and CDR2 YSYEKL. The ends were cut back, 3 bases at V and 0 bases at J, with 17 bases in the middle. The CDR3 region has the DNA TGCGCCAGCAGCCAGGGTCCCAGGGAGAAGTACCAAGAGACCCAGTACTTC. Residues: CASSQGPREKYQETQYF.

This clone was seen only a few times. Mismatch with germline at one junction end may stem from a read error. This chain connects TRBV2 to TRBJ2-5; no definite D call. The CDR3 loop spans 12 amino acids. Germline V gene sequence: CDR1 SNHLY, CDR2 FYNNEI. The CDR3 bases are TGTGCCAGCAGGGAAGCCGGGGAGACCCAGTACTTC. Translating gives CASREAGETQYF.

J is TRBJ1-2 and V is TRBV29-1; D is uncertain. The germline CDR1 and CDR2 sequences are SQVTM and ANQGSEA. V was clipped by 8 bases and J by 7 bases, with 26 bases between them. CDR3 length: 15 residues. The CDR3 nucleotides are TGCAGCCCACGTCCCCCCCCTCGCAGGCGCCCTGGCTACACCTTC. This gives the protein CSPRPPPRRRPGYTF.

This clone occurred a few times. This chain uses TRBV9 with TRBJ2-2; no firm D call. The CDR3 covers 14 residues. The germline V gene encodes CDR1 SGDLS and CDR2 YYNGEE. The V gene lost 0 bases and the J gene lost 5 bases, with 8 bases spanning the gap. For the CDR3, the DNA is TGTGCCAGCAGCGTAGCTCTAAGGACCGGGGAGCTGTTTTTT. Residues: CASSVALRTGELFF.

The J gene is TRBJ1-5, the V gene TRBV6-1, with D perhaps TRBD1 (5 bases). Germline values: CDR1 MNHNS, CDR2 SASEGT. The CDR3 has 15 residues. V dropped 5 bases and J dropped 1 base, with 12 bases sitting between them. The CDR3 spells CASSPGLGSNQPQHF. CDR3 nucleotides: TGTGCCAGCAGTCCGGGACTCGGGAGCAATCAGCCCCAGCATTTT.

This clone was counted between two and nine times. CDR3 sequence: CASSLGPGTGELFF. As DNA, the CDR3 is TGTGCCAGCAGCTTGGGGCCAGGCACCGGGGAGCTGTTTTTT. The chain employs TRBV5-6 and TRBJ2-2; no definite D call. V was cut by 0 bases and J by 4 bases, with 7 bases left in between. The CDR3 length is 14 residues. From germline, CDR1 is SGHDT and CDR2 YYEEEE.

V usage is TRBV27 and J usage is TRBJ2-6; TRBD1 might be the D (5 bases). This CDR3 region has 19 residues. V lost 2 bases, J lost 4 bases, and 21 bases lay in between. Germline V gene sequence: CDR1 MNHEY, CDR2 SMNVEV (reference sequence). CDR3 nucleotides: TGTGCCAGCAGTTTAAGTTGGGGCAGGGTCCTGAAAGGGGCCAACGTCCTGACTTTC. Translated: CASSLSWGRVLKGANVLTF.

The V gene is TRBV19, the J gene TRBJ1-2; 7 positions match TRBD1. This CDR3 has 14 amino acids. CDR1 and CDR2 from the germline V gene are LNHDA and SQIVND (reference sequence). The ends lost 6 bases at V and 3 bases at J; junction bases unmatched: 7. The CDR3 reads CASSSGGSDYGYTF. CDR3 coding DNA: TGTGCCAGTAGCTCAGGGGGTTCGGACTATGGCTACACCTTC.

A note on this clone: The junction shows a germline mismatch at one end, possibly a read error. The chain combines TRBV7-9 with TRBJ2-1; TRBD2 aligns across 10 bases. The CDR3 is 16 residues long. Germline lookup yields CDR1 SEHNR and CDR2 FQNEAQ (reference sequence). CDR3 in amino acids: CASSLGLAASYNEQFF. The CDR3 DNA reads TGTGCCAGCAGTTTAGGACTAGCGGCCTCCTACAATGAGCAGTTCTTC.

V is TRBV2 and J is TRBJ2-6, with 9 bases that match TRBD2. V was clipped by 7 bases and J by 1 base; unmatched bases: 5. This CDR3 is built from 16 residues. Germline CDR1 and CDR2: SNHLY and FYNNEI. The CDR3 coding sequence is TGTGCCAGCACCTTGGCGGGGGGGTCTGGGGCCAACGTCCTGACTTTC. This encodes CASTLAGGSGANVLTF.

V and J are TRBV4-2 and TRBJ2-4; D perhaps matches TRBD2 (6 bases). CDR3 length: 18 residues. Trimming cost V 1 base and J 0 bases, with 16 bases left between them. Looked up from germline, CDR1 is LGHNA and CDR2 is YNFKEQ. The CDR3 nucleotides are TGTGCCAGCAGCCAAGTGGGAGGAGATAATCTAGCCAAAAACATTCAGTACTTC. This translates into CASSQVGGDNLAKNIQYF.

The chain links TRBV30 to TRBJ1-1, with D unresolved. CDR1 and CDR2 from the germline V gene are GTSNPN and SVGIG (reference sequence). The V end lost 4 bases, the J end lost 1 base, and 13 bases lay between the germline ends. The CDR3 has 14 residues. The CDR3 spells CAWNVAGGNTEAFF. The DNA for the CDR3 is TGTGCCTGGAACGTTGCAGGCGGGAACACTGAAGCTTTCTTT. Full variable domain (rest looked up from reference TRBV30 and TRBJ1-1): SQTIHQWPATLVQPVGSPLSLECTVEGTSNPNLYWYRQAAGRGLQLLFYSVGIGQISSEVPQNLSASRPQDRQFILSSKKLLLSDSGFYLCAWNVAGGNTEAFFGQGTRLTVV.

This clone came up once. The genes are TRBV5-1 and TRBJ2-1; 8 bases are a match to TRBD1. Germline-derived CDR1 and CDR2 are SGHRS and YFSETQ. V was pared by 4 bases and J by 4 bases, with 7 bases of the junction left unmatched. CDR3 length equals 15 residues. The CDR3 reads CASSVQGGIYNEQFF. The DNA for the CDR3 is TGCGCCAGCAGCGTACAGGGGGGAATTTACAATGAGCAGTTCTTC.

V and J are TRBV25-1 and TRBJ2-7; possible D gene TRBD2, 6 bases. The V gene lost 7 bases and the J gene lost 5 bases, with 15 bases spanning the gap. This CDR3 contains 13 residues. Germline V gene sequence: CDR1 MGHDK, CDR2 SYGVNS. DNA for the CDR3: TGTGCCAGCATTTCCTCCGGGAGAGACGAGCAGTACTTC. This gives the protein CASISSGRDEQYF.

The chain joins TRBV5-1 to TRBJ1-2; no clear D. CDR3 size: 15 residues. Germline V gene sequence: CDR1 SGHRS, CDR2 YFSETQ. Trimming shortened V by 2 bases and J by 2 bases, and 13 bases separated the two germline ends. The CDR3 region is CASSFGISANYGYTF. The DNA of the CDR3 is TGCGCCAGCAGCTTCGGCATATCCGCCAACTATGGCTACACCTTC.

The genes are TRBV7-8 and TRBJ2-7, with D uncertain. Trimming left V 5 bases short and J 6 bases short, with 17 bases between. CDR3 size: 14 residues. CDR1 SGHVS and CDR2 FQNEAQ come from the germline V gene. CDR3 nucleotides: TGTGCCAGCAGCCGGGCAGAAGTTGTCCCCGAGCAGTACTTC. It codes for CASSRAEVVPEQYF.

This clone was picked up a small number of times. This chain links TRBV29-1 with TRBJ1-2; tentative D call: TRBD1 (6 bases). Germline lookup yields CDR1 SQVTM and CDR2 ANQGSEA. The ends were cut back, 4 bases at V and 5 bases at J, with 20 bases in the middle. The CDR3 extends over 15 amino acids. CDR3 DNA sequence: TGCAGCGTTGTAGTTGACTGGGGGCAAGAGTATGGCTACACCTTC. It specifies CSVVVDWGQEYGYTF.

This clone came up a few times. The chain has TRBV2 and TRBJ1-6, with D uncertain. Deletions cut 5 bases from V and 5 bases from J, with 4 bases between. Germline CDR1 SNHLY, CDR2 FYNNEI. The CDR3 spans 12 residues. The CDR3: CASSQNNSPLHF. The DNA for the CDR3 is TGTGCCAGCAGTCAAAATAATTCACCCCTCCACTTT.

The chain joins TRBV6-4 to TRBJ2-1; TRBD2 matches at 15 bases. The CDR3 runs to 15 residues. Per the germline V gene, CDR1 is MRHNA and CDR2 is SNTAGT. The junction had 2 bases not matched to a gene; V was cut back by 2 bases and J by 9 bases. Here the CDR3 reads CASSDMGLAGGEQFF. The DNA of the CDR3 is TGTGCCAGCAGTGACATGGGACTAGCGGGAGGTGAGCAGTTCTTC.

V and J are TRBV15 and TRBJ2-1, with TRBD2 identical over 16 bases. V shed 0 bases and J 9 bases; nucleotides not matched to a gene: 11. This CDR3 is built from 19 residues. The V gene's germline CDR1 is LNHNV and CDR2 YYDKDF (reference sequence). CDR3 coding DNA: TGTGCCACCAGCAGAGATCTTCCAGGGACTAGCGGGAGGGTTAGTGAGCAGTTCTTC. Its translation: CATSRDLPGTSGRVSEQFF.

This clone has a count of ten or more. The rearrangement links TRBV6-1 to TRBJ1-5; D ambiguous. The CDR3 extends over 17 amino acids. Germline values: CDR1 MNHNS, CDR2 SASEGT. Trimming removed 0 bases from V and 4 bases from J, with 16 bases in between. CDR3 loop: CASSEAVGLGRNQPQHF. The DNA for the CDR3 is TGTGCCAGCAGTGAAGCGGTCGGGTTGGGGAGAAATCAGCCCCAGCATTTT.

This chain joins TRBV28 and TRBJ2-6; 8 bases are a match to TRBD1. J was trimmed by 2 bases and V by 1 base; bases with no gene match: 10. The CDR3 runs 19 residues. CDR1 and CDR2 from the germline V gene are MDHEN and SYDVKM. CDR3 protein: CASSLYGGQGNPGANVLTF. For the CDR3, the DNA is TGTGCCAGCAGTTTATACGGCGGACAGGGAAACCCTGGGGCCAACGTCCTGACTTTC.

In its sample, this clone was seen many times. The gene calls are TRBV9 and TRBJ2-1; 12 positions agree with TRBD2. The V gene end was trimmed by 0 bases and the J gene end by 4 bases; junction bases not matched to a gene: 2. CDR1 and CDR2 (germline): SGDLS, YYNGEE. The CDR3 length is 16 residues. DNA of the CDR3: TGTGCCAGCAGCGTAGCTAGCGGGAGGGCGTACAATGAGCAGTTCTTC. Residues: CASSVASGRAYNEQFF.

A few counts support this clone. CDR3 sequence: CAFPKGTNTGELFF. CDR3 nucleotides: TGTGCCTTTCCCAAGGGTACGAACACCGGGGAGCTGTTTTTT. V is TRBV2 and J is TRBJ2-2; no firm D call. This CDR3 comprises 14 residues. Per the germline V gene, CDR1 is SNHLY and CDR2 is FYNNEI. V shed 11 bases and J shed 0 bases, with 13 bases lying between them.

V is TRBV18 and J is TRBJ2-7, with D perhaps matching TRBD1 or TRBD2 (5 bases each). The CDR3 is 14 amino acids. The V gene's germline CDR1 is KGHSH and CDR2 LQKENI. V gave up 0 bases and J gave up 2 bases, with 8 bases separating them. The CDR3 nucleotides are TGTGCCAGCTCACCACCAGGGACCCCCTACGAGCAGTACTTC. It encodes CASSPPGTPYEQYF.